The 18 T cell receptor beta chains presented below share a single source sample, sequenced in a study of T cells in Graves' hyperthyroidism and ophthalmopathy. Authors of the study amplified TCR beta CDR3 regions from RNA transcripts. In the first-round RT-PCR of the TCR CDR3, the HTBI primer set was used. Each CDR3 protein gets one entry after TCRdb re-called the multiplex PCR reads with MiXCR. The sample records approximately 400,000 distinct CDR3 sequences, 11% to 15% being singletons. Input material: blood. These receptors came from an older woman with Graves' hyperthyroidism.

This clonotype was found a few times. This rearrangement joins TRBV5-6 to TRBJ2-5; 7 positions agree with TRBD1. The CDR3 contains 15 residues. Germline V gene lookup returns CDR1 SGHDT and CDR2 YYEEEE. The V segment lost 2 bases and the J segment 5 bases; nucleotides outside the gene matches: 9. Here the CDR3 reads CASSFGTAPEETQYF. The CDR3, as DNA: TGTGCCAGCAGCTTCGGGACAGCCCCAGAGGAGACCCAGTACTTC.

In this sample, this clonotype turned up a few times. V and J are TRBV10-3 and TRBJ2-3, with 10 positions matching TRBD2. Germline CDR1 reads ENHRY; CDR2 reads SYGVKD. The CDR3 extends over 18 amino acids. V gave up 0 bases and J gave up 2 bases; unmatched junction bases: 8. CDR3 DNA: TGTGCCATCAGTGAGTCGAGTCTAGCGGGAGCGAACACAGATACGCAGTATTTT. This translates into CAISESSLAGANTDTQYF.

The chain is built from TRBV12-5 and TRBJ2-5, with D perhaps matching TRBD1 or TRBD2 (5 bases each). The V gene lost 5 bases and the J gene lost 2 bases, with 18 bases spanning the gap. Germline-derived CDR1 and CDR2 are LGHNT and FRNRAP. The CDR3 has 16 residues. CDR3 residues: CASGPRDGNQQETQYF. Here the CDR3 DNA reads TGTGCTAGTGGTCCTAGGGACGGGAACCAGCAAGAGACCCAGTACTTC. Variable domain in full (rest from reference TRBV12-5 and TRBJ2-5): DARVTQTPRHKVTEMGQEVTMRCQPILGHNTVFWYRQTMMQGLELLAYFRNRAPLDDSGMPKDRFSAEMPDATLATLKIQPSEPRDSAVYFCASGPRDGNQQETQYFGPGTRLLVL.

This clonotype has at least ten counts. V and J are TRBV11-2 and TRBJ2-7; D gene ambiguous. Trimming stripped 0 bases from V and 2 bases from J, with 5 bases between. Looked up from germline, CDR1 is SGHAT and CDR2 is FQNNGV. This CDR3 is built from 13 residues. CDR3 nucleotide sequence: TGTGCCAGCAGCTTAGATAGAGCCTACGAGCAGTACTTC. As protein: CASSLDRAYEQYF.

The chain has TRBV29-1 and TRBJ2-7; D may correspond to TRBD1 or TRBD2 (5 bases each). V lost 0 bases and J lost 3, with 9 bases in between. The CDR3 extends over 13 amino acids. Germline CDR1 reads SQVTM; CDR2 reads ANQGSEA. The CDR3 protein is CSVEDGDRYEQYF. In DNA form, the CDR3 reads TGCAGCGTTGAAGATGGGGACCGCTACGAGCAGTACTTC.

This clonotype occurred a few times. This chain links TRBV20-1 with TRBJ1-1, with 7 bases aligning to TRBD1. The length of the CDR3 is 16 residues. Unmatched junction bases numbered 13, after V lost 6 bases and J lost 0 bases. The germline V gene has CDR1 DFQATT and CDR2 SNEGSKA (reference sequence). CDR3 bases: TGCAGTGCCCCAAAGGCAGGGGGTGGGGTGAACACTGAAGCTTTCTTT. Translating gives CSAPKAGGGVNTEAFF.

The table lists this clonotype with many counts. CDR3 loop: CASSAGQVYNEQFF. CDR3 DNA sequence: TGCGCCAGCAGCGCCGGACAGGTATACAATGAGCAGTTCTTC. The V and J genes are TRBV5-1 and TRBJ2-1; 7 bases map to TRBD1. CDR3 length: 14 residues. From germline, CDR1 is SGHRS and CDR2 YFSETQ. Trimming took 4 bases from V and 4 from J; bases not matched to a gene: 5.

This clonotype was seen at least ten times. The V gene is TRBV7-9, the J gene TRBJ2-5; the match to TRBD2 covers 11 bases. J lost 2 bases, V lost 7 bases, and 12 bases had no gene match. This CDR3 is built from 17 residues. Looked up from germline, CDR1 is SEHNR and CDR2 is FQNEAQ (reference sequence). The CDR3 DNA is TGTGCCAGCATCGCAAGGGGGACTAGCGGCTCTCAAGAGACCCAGTACTTC. This sequence encodes CASIARGTSGSQETQYF. The full variable domain, in which reference TRBV7-9 and TRBJ2-5 provide the parts outside the CDR3, is DTGVSQNPRHKITKRGQNVTFRCDPISEHNRLYWYRQTLGQGPEFLTYFQNEAQLEKSRLLSDRFSAERPKGSFSTLEIQRTEQGDSAMYLCASIARGTSGSQETQYFGPGTRLLVL.

This clonotype has at least ten counts. The rearrangement joins TRBV30 to TRBJ2-7, with 7 bases matching TRBD2. V was clipped by 2 bases and J by 0 bases; unmatched bases: 10. The CDR3 covers 16 residues. Germline loops: CDR1 GTSNPN, CDR2 SVGIG (reference sequence). CDR3 sequence reads: CAWSLGTNLVSYEQYF. DNA of the CDR3: TGTGCCTGGAGTTTGGGGACTAACCTGGTCTCCTACGAGCAGTACTTC.

Concerning this clonotype: This could be a read error, since a much larger clone is one nucleotide away. The rearrangement joins TRBV18 to TRBJ2-7; D is unresolved. The CDR3 contains 15 residues. Germline values: CDR1 KGHSH, CDR2 LQKENI. The CDR3 reads CASSPNSQTPYEQCF. The CDR3 coding sequence is TGTGCCAGCTCACCGAATAGTCAGACCCCCTACGAGCAGTGCTTC.

This clonotype was recorded at least ten times. This chain uses TRBV2 with TRBJ1-1; weak D call: TRBD1 (5 bases). This CDR3 has 14 amino acids. Germline CDR1 SNHLY, CDR2 FYNNEI. Between the trimmed V and J ends, which lost 6 bases and 8 bases, there was a span of 19 bases. The CDR3 loop is CASSPRSGLQEAFF. The CDR3 coding sequence is TGTGCCAGCAGCCCAAGGTCGGGGCTGCAGGAAGCTTTCTTT.

Concerning this clonotype itself: A read error may produce the germline difference seen at one junction end. The chain links TRBV2 to TRBJ2-6, with 7 bases fitting TRBD1. This CDR3 comprises 15 residues. CDR1 and CDR2 from the germline V gene are SNHLY and FYNNEI. In DNA form, the CDR3 reads TGTGCCAGCAGGGACAGGAACGGTGGGGCCGACGTCCTGACTTTC. This sequence encodes CASRDRNGGADVLTF.

This clonotype appeared many times. The chain couples TRBV5-1 to TRBJ2-2; unclear D gene. CDR1 is SGHRS and CDR2 is YFSETQ in the germline V gene. This CDR3 has 14 residues. V gave up 4 bases and J gave up 9 bases, with 16 bases separating them. The CDR3 DNA reads as TGCGCCAGCAGCGAACTGGGGTTCCCCCGGGAGCTGTTTTTT. Protein: CASSELGFPRELFF.

This chain uses TRBV12-5 with TRBJ1-1; D remains ambiguous. CDR3 size: 14 residues. Deletions cut 1 base from V and 0 bases from J, with 6 bases between. Germline CDR1 is LGHNT and CDR2 is FRNRAP. For the CDR3, the DNA is TGTGCTAGTGGTTTGGGGGCCTTGAACACTGAAGCTTTCTTT. The encoded protein is CASGLGALNTEAFF.

The sample holds many counts of this clonotype. The chain recombines TRBV30 with TRBJ2-5; possible D gene TRBD2, 6 bases. The CDR3 runs 17 residues. Germline CDR1 reads GTSNPN; CDR2 reads SVGIG (reference sequence). Between the trimmed V and J ends, which lost 2 bases and 1 base, there was a span of 20 bases. The chain's CDR3 is CAWSNGGTARTQETQYF. DNA of the CDR3: TGTGCCTGGAGTAACGGGGGAACGGCCCGTACCCAAGAGACCCAGTACTTC.

This clonotype was counted only a few times. V is TRBV6-5 and J is TRBJ1-6; weak D call: TRBD1 (5 bases). Between the trimmed V and J ends, which lost 2 bases and 10 bases, there was a span of 12 bases. Germline V gene lookup returns CDR1 MNHEY and CDR2 SVGAGI. The CDR3 loop spans 14 amino acids. The CDR3 bases are TGTGCCAGCAGTTACGCGGGGGGTGGATCACCCCTCCACTTT. It yields the protein CASSYAGGGSPLHF.

Only a few counts were recorded for this clonotype. This rearrangement joins TRBV24-1 to TRBJ2-5; no firm D call. The CDR3 loop spans 13 amino acids. CDR1 and CDR2 from the germline V gene are KGHDR and SFDVKD. The V gene lost 5 bases and the J gene lost 1 base, with 7 bases spanning the gap. CDR3 protein: CATSGPSQETQYF. The CDR3 DNA reads as TGTGCCACCAGTGGGCCTTCCCAAGAGACCCAGTACTTC.

This clonotype was detected many times. This chain's CDR3 is CASSPYAGETQYF. As DNA, the CDR3 is TGCGCCAGCAGCCCCTACGCAGGGGAGACCCAGTACTTC. The J gene is TRBJ2-5, the V gene TRBV5-1; D is possibly TRBD1 (5 bases). Trimming cost V 4 bases and J 5 bases, with 12 bases left between them. The CDR3 is 13 residues long. Germline V lookup: CDR1 SGHRS, CDR2 YFSETQ.